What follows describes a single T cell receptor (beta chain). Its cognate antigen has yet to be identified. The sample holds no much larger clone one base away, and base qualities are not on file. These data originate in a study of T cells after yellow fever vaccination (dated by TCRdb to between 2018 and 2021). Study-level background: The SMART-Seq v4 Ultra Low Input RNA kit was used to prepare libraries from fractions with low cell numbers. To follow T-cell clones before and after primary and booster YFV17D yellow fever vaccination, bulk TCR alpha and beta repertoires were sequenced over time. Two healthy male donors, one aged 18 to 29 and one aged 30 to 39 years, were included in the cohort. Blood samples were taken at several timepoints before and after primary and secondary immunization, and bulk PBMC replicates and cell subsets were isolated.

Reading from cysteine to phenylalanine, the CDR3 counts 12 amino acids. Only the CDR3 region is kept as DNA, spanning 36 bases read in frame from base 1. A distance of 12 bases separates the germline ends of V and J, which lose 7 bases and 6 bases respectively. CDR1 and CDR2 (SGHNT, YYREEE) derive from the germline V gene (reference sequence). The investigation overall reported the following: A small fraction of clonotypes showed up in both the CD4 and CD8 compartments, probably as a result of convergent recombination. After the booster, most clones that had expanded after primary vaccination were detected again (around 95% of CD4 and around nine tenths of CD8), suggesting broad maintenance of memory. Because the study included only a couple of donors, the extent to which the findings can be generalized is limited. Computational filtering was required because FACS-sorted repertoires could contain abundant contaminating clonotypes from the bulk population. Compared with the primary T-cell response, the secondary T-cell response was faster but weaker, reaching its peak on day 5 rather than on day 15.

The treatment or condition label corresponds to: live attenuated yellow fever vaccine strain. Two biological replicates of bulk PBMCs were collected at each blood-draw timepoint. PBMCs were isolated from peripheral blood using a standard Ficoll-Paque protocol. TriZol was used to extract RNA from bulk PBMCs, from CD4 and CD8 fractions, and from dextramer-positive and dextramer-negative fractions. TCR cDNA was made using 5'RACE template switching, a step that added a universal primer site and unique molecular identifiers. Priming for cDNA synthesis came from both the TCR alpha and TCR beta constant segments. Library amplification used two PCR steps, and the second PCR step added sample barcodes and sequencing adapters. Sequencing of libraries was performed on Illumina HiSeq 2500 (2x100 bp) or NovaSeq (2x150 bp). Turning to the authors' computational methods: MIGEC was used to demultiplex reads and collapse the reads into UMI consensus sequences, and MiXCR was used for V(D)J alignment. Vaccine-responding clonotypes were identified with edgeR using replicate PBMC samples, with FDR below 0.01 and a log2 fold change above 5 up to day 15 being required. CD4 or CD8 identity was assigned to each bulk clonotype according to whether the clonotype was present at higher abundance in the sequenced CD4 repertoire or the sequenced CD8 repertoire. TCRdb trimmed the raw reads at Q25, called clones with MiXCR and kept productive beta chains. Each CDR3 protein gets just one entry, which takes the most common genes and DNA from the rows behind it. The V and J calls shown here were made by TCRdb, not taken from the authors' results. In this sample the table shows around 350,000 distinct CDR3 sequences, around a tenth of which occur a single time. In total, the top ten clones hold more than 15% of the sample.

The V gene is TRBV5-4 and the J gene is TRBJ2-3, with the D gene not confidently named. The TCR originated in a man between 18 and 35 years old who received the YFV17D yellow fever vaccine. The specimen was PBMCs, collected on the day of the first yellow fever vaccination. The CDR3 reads CASGPSWDTQYF. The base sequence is TGTGCCAGCGGACCAAGTTGGGATACGCAGTATTTT.